This record covers a single T cell receptor (beta chain). This receptor's antigen is unknown. Base qualities were left out, and no much larger clone turns up one base away. The library was built by means of the immunoSEQ multiplex PCR assay. The multiplex PCR relied on a mix of 60 forward primers for TCR Vbeta segments and 13 reverse primers for TCR Jbeta segments. The CDR3 region of rearranged TCR beta genes was amplified from genomic DNA with a multiplex PCR assay. Amplified TCR beta libraries were sequenced as 87-base-pair reads on the Illumina HiSeq System. The study's processing was this. In a later analysis, roughly 80 million unique TCR beta chains were counted across the approximately 640 repertoires, and roughly 9.9 million of these chains were shared by at least two donors. Raw reads were error-corrected and collapsed into unique sequences with a nearest-neighbor algorithm that merged closely related sequences to remove PCR and sequencing errors. V, D and J gene segments were assigned by aligning CDR3 sequences to IMGT reference sequences. For a sequence to be retained, a match of at least six nucleotides was required to both a V gene segment and a J gene segment. Rearrangements were called productive when the CDR3 lacked stop codons and stayed in frame with V and J; all others were non-productive. CDR3 was defined by IMGT convention, running from the second conserved V-encoded cysteine to the conserved J-encoded phenylalanine. Sequences without an unambiguous match to a single V gene segment were excluded from the earlier analysis of about 630 of the donors. In an earlier analysis of about 590 of the donors, a V segment was called functional when productive rearrangements were above 56.7%, and segregating when the standard deviation between donors exceeded 5%. A statistical classification framework was built for diagnosing cytomegalovirus status from the catalog of TCR beta chain sequences. A later analysis assigned V and J genes by comparing TCR nucleotide sequences with IMGT/GENE-DB human TR gene sequences. In a later analysis, CDR3 sequences and most-parsimonious VDJ recombination scenarios were assigned using the TCRdist pipeline. In a later analysis, each TCR beta chain was defined by its CDR3 amino acid sequence together with its V-gene family, and reads without a unique V-gene family were excluded. As a way to deal with suspected cross-contamination and a sequencing artifact, a later analysis dropped hundreds of nucleotide sequences that were highly shared and had low generation probability. For each public chain, a later analysis derived a clonal expansion index from normalized ranks of inferred template counts within each repertoire. In a later analysis, generation probabilities were computed with a VDJ recombination model fitted to out-of-frame rearrangements, and the resulting probabilities were checked against IGoR. In a later analysis, TCR-TCR, TCR-HLA and TCR-CMV co-occurrence was scored with hypergeometric tests, and a repertoire-size bias correction was applied to TCR pairs. In a later analysis, false discovery rates were estimated by permuting HLA or CMV assignments 20 times. In a later analysis, co-occurring TCRs were grouped using DBSCAN, and TCRdist sequence similarity was added for clustering within HLA-allele-positive subsets. Co-occurrence clustering excluded repertoires with fewer than 30,000 or more than 120,000 public chains, plus five with anomalous nucleotide sharing. TCRdb re-hosts the immuneACCESS table, in-frame sequences only. Its copies lack some clones; in the studies checked, an unresolved V gene accounts for under half of them, and the cause for the rest is not known. The V and J calls and clone size were taken over from that table, and D and trimming were inferred from the DNA. This sample holds 130,000 to 150,000 clones; roughly 84% were observed only once. The top ten clones comprise roughly 2.5% of the sample.

V is cut back by 4 bases and J by 1 base, with 10 bases in the junction unmatched. Looking up the germline V gene yields CDR1 SGHTA and CDR2 FQGNSA. Counted from cysteine to phenylalanine, this CDR3 has 19 amino acids. Just the 57-base CDR3 DNA is kept, in frame starting at base 1. This record comes from a study of cytomegalovirus exposure and HLA in healthy donors (dated by TCRdb to 2016 to 2017). For context, the study as a whole: In an earlier analysis of 587 of the donors, roughly 300 Gb of sequence data and approximately 120 million unique TCR beta sequences from about 190 million T cells were reported. The number of typed donors differed by locus: roughly 629-640 for A, B, C, DRB1 and DQB1; 500 to 550 for DQA1; 600 to 610 for DPA1; and around 490 for DPB1. In a later genetic analysis, genome-wide SNP genotypes for about 55% of the roughly 700 donors were used, and that subset was treated as a discovery cohort. Of the 300 to 500 genotyped donors, 75% to 85% were placed in the genetic ancestry cluster associated with self-reported Caucasian donors. In an earlier analysis of 587 of the donors, high-throughput TCR beta sequencing was used to judge whether each TCR beta V gene segment behaved as functional or pseudogenic. Among 300 to 500 genotyped donors of the cohort, an average of approximately 220,000 unique TCR beta nucleotide sequences was sequenced per donor, of which approximately 19% were non-productive. The study combined high-throughput TCR immunosequencing, statistical association of individual TCRs with disease status, and machine learning to predict cytomegalovirus infection status. Along with the approximately 700-subject first cohort, a separate validation cohort of over a hundred different subjects was used. The T cell repertoires of under 750 subjects were profiled by immunosequencing and related to cytomegalovirus serostatus. Every discovery cohort repertoire had been produced on one sequencing platform. The later analysis used no new phenotypic data to find candidate immune exposures, relying instead on TCR beta sequences and their occurrence across donors. An early release covering roughly 640 HLA-typed donors comprised 250 to 350 gigabases of sequencing data and 65 million to 100 million unique TCR sequences. Five DR-DQ haplotypes were treated as single units for association and clustering because of strong linkage in the cohort. The aim of the study was to test whether cataloging public T cell receptors could identify signatures of past pathogen exposure. Alongside the repertoire data, information on donor age, sex, ethnicity and CMV serostatus was compiled. HLA typing covered class I and class II loci at four-digit resolution. A later analysis re-analyzed previously published TCR beta repertoires from 650 to 800 donors and added high-resolution HLA genotyping to study TCR occurrence patterns.

The cohort was made up of around 720 healthy bone marrow donors. Cohort members were all nominally healthy when sampled, although unrecorded immune exposures were likely present. The donor tested CMV seronegative, placing the donor among the roughly 400 seronegative members of the cohort. A peripheral blood sample was collected from each donor, and TCR beta sequencing was performed on peripheral blood mononuclear cells. The Qiagen DNeasy Blood Extraction Kit was used to extract genomic DNA from the blood cell samples. Overall study outcomes, separate from this receptor: The only immune exposure information available for the cohort was CMV serostatus. It was suggested by the authors that the approach could potentially be generalized to other disease states and immunological phenotypes. In vitro tests confirmed that a few of the cytomegalovirus-associated TCR beta chains recognize cytomegalovirus antigens. In a later genetic analysis, a missense DCLRE1C variant was associated with V-gene and J-gene trimming of TCR beta chains, and the association was replicated in an independent cohort. In a later genetic analysis, fewer N-insertions in productive TCRs were reported among donors in an Asian-associated ancestry cluster than the roughly 700-donor mean. The classifier was reported to diagnose cytomegalovirus status with high specificity and sensitivity in both the original and validation cohorts. Because HLA typing was missing for some donors at each locus, association tests included only the typed subset. In the study, about 150 TCR beta chains were listed as associated with cytomegalovirus. Several of the top co-occurrence clusters appeared to be linked to parvovirus B19, influenza, CMV and Epstein-Barr virus, according to a later analysis. In an earlier analysis of roughly 560 of the donors, most TCR beta V segments were observed in productive rearrangements about 87% or about 30% of the time, broadly matching IMGT annotations. In a later analysis, HLA-associated TCR beta chains showed more clonal expansion and lower generation probabilities than non-associated chains that were equally common. According to a later analysis, TCR association rates differed among HLA loci, with DRB1 alleles showing the most associated TCRs and HLA-C alleles showing the fewest. Assigning TCR associations to individual alleles was difficult when HLA alleles, especially DR and DQ, strongly co-occurred. At a false discovery rate of 0.05, a later analysis linked around 17,000 TCR beta sequences to specific HLA alleles. Linkage disequilibrium might explain the correlated functional status among segregating V segments, but an unknown experimental factor could not be ruled out. Some IMGT-functional V segments, including TRBV6-2 and TRBV6-3, could not be told apart with the 87-base-pair reads, so those segments were excluded. In a later analysis, most CMV-associated TCR beta chains were found to appear HLA-restricted, with HLA associations seemingly driven largely by CMV exposure. In this cohort, only TCR beta chains were sequenced, and detectable features were limited by the absence of alpha or paired-chain data. Most TCR sequences were observed very rarely across donors, whereas some public TCRs were present in many individuals. Because counts were too low, 15 to 20 rarely observed V segments, including chromosome 9 orphons, were excluded from the earlier analysis of about 500 of the donors. Presence/absence analyses assumed roughly uniform sequencing depth across donors, an assumption that may not hold. A further reported finding was that TCR beta sequences accurately predicted the HLA-A and HLA-B alleles for most subjects in the first cohort. A cluster of highly shared sequence variants was judged likely to be a technical artifact of the sequencing pipeline.

Input material: PBMCs. Recombination linked TRBV7-2 to TRBJ2-6; 10 bases in the junction line up with TRBD1. The TCR comes from a boy younger than 10 in good health and CMV-seronegative. The CDR3 reads as follows: CASSYRDRGISSGANVLTF. The bases read TGTGCCAGCAGCTATAGGGACAGGGGTATCAGTTCTGGGGCCAACGTCCTGACTTTC.